This TCR beta chain derives from a study of response to subunit inactivated influenza vaccine. Study-wide results and limits: The authors put forward the suggestion that each seasonal influenza vaccination may bring in only a limited number of new T cells.

TCRdb analysed the RT-PCR reads with MiXCR anew, one entry per CDR3 protein. The sample includes roughly 460,000 distinct CDR3 sequences, around 9.9% of them seen just once. This clonotype has just a few counts. Its antigen is currently unknown. Germline trimming cut 0 bases from V and 6 bases from J; bases unmatched to any gene: 20. CDR1 and CDR2 (germline): DFQATT, SNEGSKA (reference sequence). The CDR3 has 19 residues. Sequences were derived from PBMCs from blood, sampled 40 to 50 days after vaccination. The genes are TRBV20-1 and TRBJ2-1; 7 bases are shared with TRBD2. This clonotype was sampled from a man between 50 and 59 years old who received an inactivated influenza vaccine. The CDR3 region is CSARDPLPATSTVGNEQFF. In DNA form, the CDR3 reads TGCAGTGCTAGAGACCCCCTCCCCGCGACTAGCACTGTGGGCAATGAGCAGTTCTTC.